There are a few counts of the clone carrying this T cell receptor beta chain. These data originate in a study of T cells after yellow fever vaccination. TCRdb used MiXCR to reprocess the 5' RACE reads, holding one entry per CDR3 protein. The sample lists more than 300,000 distinct CDR3 sequences, approximately 11% seen once, with 3% to 4% in the top ten. This CDR3 is built from 13 residues. The V gene's germline CDR1 is SQVTM and CDR2 ANQGSEA. The trim removed 6 bases at V and 7 bases at J, leaving 7 bases unmatched. The sequences come from CD4+ T cells sorted from PBMCs, collected 45 days after the yellow fever booster vaccination. The rearrangement joins TRBV29-1 to TRBJ2-2; 8 nucleotides line up with TRBD1. The sequence was obtained from a man between 18 and 29 years old who received the YFV17D yellow fever vaccine. CDR3: CSVADREGGELFF. DNA of the CDR3: TGCAGCGTCGCGGACAGGGAAGGCGGGGAGCTGTTTTTT.